The TCR beta chain under discussion was sequenced for a study of cytomegalovirus exposure and HLA in healthy donors listed by TCRdb under 2017. Study-wide context: The 666 repertoires of the first cohort and the 95 to 150 validation repertoires were produced on the same platform, according to a later analysis. High-throughput TCR immunosequencing, statistical association of individual TCRs with disease status, and machine learning were combined to predict cytomegalovirus infection status. Along with the 666-subject first cohort, a separate validation cohort of over 90 different subjects was used. The study aimed to test whether cataloging public T cell receptors could reveal signatures of past pathogen exposure. Study-wide conclusions, independent of this receptor: The study listed approximately 150 TCR beta chains as associated with cytomegalovirus. Most TCR sequences were seen in very few donors, while some public TCRs were found in many individuals. A later analysis lacked HLA typing for the validation cohort, so it scored co-occurrence in that cohort across all 110 or so repertoires. The authors suggested that the approach could potentially be generalized to other disease states and immunological phenotypes. In a later analysis, TCRs clustered in the first cohort were found to also tend to co-occur in the roughly 120 validation repertoires, with 90% to 95% of cluster scores above 0. In vitro tests confirmed that a few of the cytomegalovirus-associated TCR beta chains recognize cytomegalovirus antigens. The classifier was reported to diagnose cytomegalovirus status with high specificity and sensitivity in both the original and validation cohorts.

V and J lose 6 bases and 7 bases, and a span of 15 bases separates them. Measured from the cysteine to the phenylalanine, the CDR3 is 13 residues long. The read is trimmed to its CDR3 DNA, 39 bases read in frame from base 1. Based on the germline V gene, the CDR1 and CDR2 sequences are MGHRA and YSYEKL. Library construction relied on the immunoSEQ multiplex PCR assay. Per the authors' processing: A statistical classification framework was built for diagnosing cytomegalovirus status from the catalog of TCR beta chain sequences. Held by TCRdb, this immuneACCESS table contains in-frame sequences only and omits some clones. Under half of the omission traces to an unresolved V gene where checked; the cause of the rest is unknown. The V and J calls and clone size were taken over from that table, and D and trimming were inferred from the DNA. The sample table shows some 80,000 clones, and approximately 96% are seen once. Approximately 1.4% of the sample goes to the ten largest clones.

The donors were included in the validation cohort of 90 to 150 subjects, a group kept apart from the roughly 680-subject first cohort. About this clone: Its antigen has not been determined. No base qualities exist here, and no much larger clone lies one base off it.

The sample taken for sequencing was PBMCs. This TCR was sampled from a young woman in good health and CMV-seronegative. The chain is assembled from TRBV4-1 and TRBJ1-2, with the D gene call left open. The CDR3 reads as follows: CASRPDKVVGYTF. The DNA reads as follows: TGCGCCAGCAGACCCGACAAGGTCGTTGGCTACACCTTC.